These 8 T cell receptor beta chains share one sample of origin, sequenced in a study of Ad26.COV2.S vaccination and SARS-CoV-2 variants. Regarding treatment: around 19 received Ad26.COV2.S at low or high dose, single or two shots; about 5 received placebo; per-sample allocation not given. Vaccine and placebo recipients were sampled on day 63 after the first injection. The assay was immunoSEQ multiplex PCR, and TCRdb's table has in-frame clones only and misses some. The repertoire consists of a few hundred thousand clones, with around 87% occurring once and the leading ten covering roughly 3.5%. The sample consisted of peripheral blood, taken in a trial of Ad26.COV2.S vaccine versus placebo. The receptors were gathered from a person between 18 and 65 years old who received the Ad26.COV2.S COVID-19 vaccine or a placebo.

The rearrangement joins TRBV6-5 to TRBJ2-3; D remains unclear. Germline CDR1 is MNHEY and CDR2 is SVGAGI. V shed 4 bases and J shed 4 bases, with 9 bases lying between them. The CDR3 has 13 amino acids. CDR3 region: CASSSGPSDTQYF. The CDR3 DNA sequence: TGTGCCAGCAGTTCCGGACCATCAGATACGCAGTATTTT.

The chain is built from TRBV5-4 and TRBJ1-4, with D unresolved. This CDR3 is built from 15 residues. Looked up from germline, CDR1 is SGHNT and CDR2 is YYREEE (reference sequence). V was shortened by 7 bases and J by 8 bases, with 21 bases between the two germline ends. The CDR3 protein is CASGKDSSKAEKLFF. The CDR3 region has the DNA TGTGCCAGCGGAAAGGACTCTTCTAAGGCCGAAAAACTGTTTTTT. The full variable domain, its missing parts supplied by reference TRBV5-4 and TRBJ1-4, is ETGVTQSPTHLIKTRGQQVTLRCSSQSGHNTVSWYQQALGQGPQFIFQYYREEENGRGNFPPRFSGLQFPNYSSELNVNALELDDSALYLCASGKDSSKAEKLFFGSGTQLSVL.

The rearrangement links TRBV7-2 to TRBJ2-7; TRBD2 matches at 7 bases. This CDR3 is built from 15 residues. Germline CDR1 and CDR2: SGHTA and FQGNSA. The V and J ends lost 3 bases and 2 bases, in that order; junction bases with no gene match: 7. The CDR3 nucleotides read TGTGCCAGCAGCTTCGGGACTACCAGCACCTACGAGCAGTACTTC. Its protein is CASSFGTTSTYEQYF.

The genes are TRBV19 and TRBJ2-6, with no clear D. The V and J ends lost 7 bases and 0 bases respectively, with 16 bases between them. Germline loops: CDR1 LNHDA, CDR2 SQIVND (reference sequence). There are 17 residues in the CDR3. The CDR3 DNA is TGTGCCAGTACCACGGGCGGCAGCAGCTCTGGGGCCAACGTCCTGACTTTC. It is translated as CASTTGGSSSGANVLTF. The entire variable domain, with the rest obtained from reference TRBV19 and TRBJ2-6, is as follows: DGGITQSPKYLFRKEGQNVTLSCEQNLNHDAMYWYRQDPGQGLRLIYYSQIVNDFQKGDIAEGYSVSREKKESFPLTVTSAQKNPTAFYLCASTTGGSSSGANVLTFGAGSRLTVL.

CDR3 sequence: CATSDPYNEQFF. CDR3 in DNA: TGTGCCACCAGTGACCCCTACAATGAGCAGTTCTTC. J is TRBJ2-1 and V is TRBV24-1, with D unresolved. Germline values: CDR1 KGHDR, CDR2 SFDVKD. The CDR3 sequence is 12 residues long. V dropped 4 bases and J dropped 2 bases, with 2 bases sitting between them.

V gene TRBV11-2 combines with J gene TRBJ2-2, with a possible D match to TRBD1 (5 bases). CDR3 length: 14 residues. CDR1 SGHAT and CDR2 FQNNGV come from the germline V gene. The V gene lost 4 bases and the J gene lost 5 bases, with 11 bases spanning the gap. The CDR3 DNA is TGTGCCAGCAGCTCCTTGGACAAGACCGGGGAGCTGTTTTTT. This encodes CASSSLDKTGELFF.

The chain is built from TRBV5-4 and TRBJ2-7, with D possibly matching TRBD2 (6 bases). The CDR3 length is 14 residues. Germline V gene data show CDR1 as SGHNT and CDR2 as YYREEE (reference sequence). The germline V and J ends were trimmed by 4 bases and 0 bases, with 11 bases remaining between them. The CDR3 here is CASSRDSRSYEQYF. The CDR3 DNA follows: TGTGCCAGCAGCAGGGACTCCCGCTCCTACGAGCAGTACTTC.

The chain joins TRBV6-1 to TRBJ1-4, with unresolved D. This CDR3 is 16 amino acids long. Germline lookup yields CDR1 MNHNS and CDR2 SASEGT. Between the trimmed V and J ends, which lost 3 bases and 7 bases, there was a span of 18 bases. CDR3 amino acids: CASSDAGPSRPEKLFF. The CDR3 DNA reads TGTGCCAGCAGTGATGCGGGTCCCTCCAGGCCTGAAAAACTGTTTTTT.